What follows are 29 T cell receptor beta chains derived from one specimen sequenced in a study of early T cells in non-severe SARS-CoV-2 infection. Using its own MiXCR run on the 5' RACE reads, TCRdb lists one record per CDR3 protein. The sample lists 60,000 or so distinct CDR3 sequences, about 12% occurring once. Sequenced sample: whole blood. The source is an adult who was a healthcare worker with PCR-confirmed SARS-CoV-2 infection or an uninfected control (not recorded which).

The gene calls are TRBV29-1 and TRBJ2-1; TRBD2 agrees at 7 bases. V lost 0 bases and J lost 15; bases outside the gene matches: 14. Germline V gene lookup returns CDR1 SQVTM and CDR2 ANQGSEA. This CDR3 region has 14 residues. The CDR3 here is CSVEDREAGTRPFF. In DNA form, the CDR3 reads TGCAGCGTTGAAGATCGGGAGGCGGGAACTAGGCCGTTCTTC.

The table lists this clonotype with many counts. This rearrangement joins TRBV7-2 to TRBJ1-6; D is undetermined. The germline V gene encodes CDR1 SGHTA and CDR2 FQGNSA. With 1 base removed from V and 0 bases from J, the gap between germline ends came to 7 bases. The CDR3 runs 16 residues. Here the CDR3 DNA reads TGTGCCAGCAGCTTAGAATGGGGCTCCTATAATTCACCCCTCCACTTT. This encodes CASSLEWGSYNSPLHF.

CDR3 sequence reads: CASSARLATGELFF. The CDR3 region has the DNA TGTGCCAGCAGCGCCCGACTGGCAACCGGGGAGCTGTTTTTT. The chain carries TRBV7-9 and TRBJ2-2; D is uncertain. CDR1 and CDR2 from the germline V gene are SEHNR and FQNEAQ (reference sequence). Trimming removed 5 bases from V and 5 bases from J, with 12 bases in between. The CDR3 consists of 14 residues.

This chain links TRBV30 with TRBJ1-1; D uncertain. The length of the CDR3 is 11 residues. Per the germline V gene, CDR1 is GTSNPN and CDR2 is SVGIG (reference sequence). Trimming cost V 3 bases and J 2 bases, with 4 bases left between them. CDR3 sequence: CAWSLNTEAFF. CDR3 bases: TGTGCCTGGAGCCTTAACACTGAAGCTTTCTTT.

This clonotype was picked up many times. V usage is TRBV3-1 and J usage is TRBJ2-5; D might be TRBD1 (5 bases). Trimming stripped 4 bases from V and 6 bases from J, with 12 bases between. The CDR3 length is 13 residues. The germline CDR1 and CDR2 sequences are LGHDT and YNNKEL (reference sequence). The CDR3: CASSLGQGKTQYF. The CDR3 DNA sequence: TGTGCCAGCAGCCTGGGGCAGGGCAAGACCCAGTACTTC.

This clonotype has at least ten counts. The V and J genes are TRBV19 and TRBJ2-5, with 7 nucleotides matching TRBD1. This CDR3 comprises 14 residues. CDR1 and CDR2 (germline): LNHDA, SQIVND (reference sequence). The V gene end was trimmed by 3 bases and the J gene end by 5 bases; junction bases not matched to a gene: 6. This chain's CDR3 is CASSIREQGETQYF. CDR3 sequence (DNA): TGTGCCAGTAGTATCCGTGAACAGGGGGAGACCCAGTACTTC.

This clonotype was seen at least ten times. V is TRBV20-1 and J is TRBJ2-2, with TRBD1 as a possible D gene (5 bases). Germline V lookup: CDR1 DFQATT, CDR2 SNEGSKA (reference sequence). There are 14 residues in the CDR3. V dropped 4 bases and J dropped 0 bases, with 9 bases sitting between them. CDR3 nucleotide sequence: TGCAGTGCTAACGACAGAGCGAACACCGGGGAGCTGTTTTTT. This codes for CSANDRANTGELFF.

This clonotype showed up many times. The V and J genes are TRBV5-5 and TRBJ1-5; 8 nucleotides match TRBD1. V shed 3 bases and J 7 bases; nucleotides not matched to a gene: 6. Germline V gives CDR1 SGHKS, CDR2 YYEKEE (reference sequence). The CDR3 runs 14 residues. The DNA for the CDR3 is TGTGCCAGCAGCTCTGGACAGGGAGGACAGCCCCAGCATTTT. It codes for CASSSGQGGQPQHF.

The table lists this clonotype with many counts. This chain joins TRBV19 and TRBJ1-1; no definite D call. V lost 4 bases to trimming and J lost 1 base, with 10 bases between them. Germline CDR1 is LNHDA and CDR2 is SQIVND (reference sequence). The CDR3 is made up of 14 amino acids. The CDR3 DNA sequence: TGTGCCAGTAGTACAAGAACACGGAACACTGAAGCTTTCTTT. It translates to CASSTRTRNTEAFF.

The gene calls are TRBV12-5 and TRBJ2-1; the D is unclear. V was trimmed by 2 bases and J by 4 bases, leaving 3 bases between them. The CDR3 sequence is 12 residues long. Germline V lookup: CDR1 LGHNT, CDR2 FRNRAP. The CDR3 loop is CASGLTYNEQFF. The DNA of the CDR3 is TGTGCTAGTGGTTTGACATACAATGAGCAGTTCTTC.

This chain connects TRBV18 to TRBJ2-7; D is unresolved. Germline loops: CDR1 KGHSH, CDR2 LQKENI. Trimming pared 2 bases from V and 2 bases from J, leaving 10 bases between. This CDR3 comprises 14 residues. In nucleotides, the CDR3 is TGTGCCAGCTCACCAAACAGCGACGCCTACGAGCAGTACTTC. This translates into CASSPNSDAYEQYF.

V usage is TRBV7-2 and J usage is TRBJ2-1; tentatively, D is TRBD1 or TRBD2 (6 bases each). The CDR3 covers 12 residues. V was trimmed by 5 bases and J by 9 bases, leaving 11 bases between them. Germline CDR1 SGHTA, CDR2 FQGNSA. The CDR3 DNA follows: TGTGCCAGCAGCGGTAGGGGGGCTGAGCAGTTCTTC. Its translation is CASSGRGAEQFF.

This clonotype was counted many times. In DNA, the CDR3 is TGTGCCACCAGTGATTTGGACATGGATACGCAGTATTTT. Protein sequence: CATSDLDMDTQYF. The chain is built from TRBV24-1 and TRBJ2-3; no clear D. Trimming took 0 bases from V and 6 from J, leaving 6 bases between them. The CDR3 has 13 residues. CDR1 and CDR2 from the germline V gene are KGHDR and SFDVKD.

The table lists this clonotype with many counts. The chain links TRBV6-6 to TRBJ1-2, with unresolved D. The V gene lost 0 bases and the J gene lost 2 bases, with 10 bases spanning the gap. The CDR3 extends over 15 amino acids. Germline CDR1 MNHNY, CDR2 SVGAGI (reference sequence). The DNA of the CDR3 is TGTGCCAGCAGTTACTCGATTTCTGGGAACTATGGCTACACCTTC. It codes for CASSYSISGNYGYTF.

The rearrangement joins TRBV18 to TRBJ2-1; 11 bases map to TRBD2. Per the germline V gene, CDR1 is KGHSH and CDR2 is LQKENI. This CDR3 has 15 residues. V trimming: 5 bases; J trimming: 2 bases; junction bases outside the gene matches: 2. The CDR3 sequence: CASSTSGGPYNEQFF. CDR3 bases: TGTGCCAGCTCAACTAGCGGGGGCCCCTACAATGAGCAGTTCTTC.

The table lists this clonotype with many counts. The chain has TRBV5-5 and TRBJ2-1; D not certain. Trimming cost V 7 bases and J 0 bases, with 17 bases left between them. Germline CDR1 SGHKS, CDR2 YYEKEE (reference sequence). This CDR3 spans 16 amino acids. CDR3 amino acids: CASPGIGPSSYNEQFF. The DNA for the CDR3 is TGTGCCAGCCCCGGTATCGGACCCAGCTCCTACAATGAGCAGTTCTTC.

This clonotype was recorded at least ten times. V gene TRBV6-5 combines with J gene TRBJ2-2; D is unresolved. With 11 bases removed from V and 0 bases from J, the gap between germline ends came to 10 bases. CDR1 is MNHEY, CDR2 SVGAGI, per germline. The CDR3 sequence is 13 residues long. CDR3 in DNA: TGTGCCTCGGGCTGGACGAACACCGGGGAGCTGTTTTTT. Its translation is CASGWTNTGELFF.

This clonotype was observed many times. CDR3 region: CAWSLGRRKDGYTF. The CDR3 DNA is TGTGCCTGGAGTCTCGGTCGGAGGAAGGATGGCTACACCTTC. The chain combines TRBV30 with TRBJ1-2, with unresolved D. Trimming shortened V by 2 bases and J by 6 bases, and 16 bases separated the two germline ends. Looked up from germline, CDR1 is GTSNPN and CDR2 is SVGIG (reference sequence). This CDR3 contains 14 residues.

The chain combines TRBV28 with TRBJ2-3, with 7 bases lining up with TRBD2. Trimming took 7 bases from V and 5 from J; bases not matched to a gene: 6. The CDR3 has 13 residues. Looked up from germline, CDR1 is MDHEN and CDR2 is SYDVKM. CDR3 in amino acids: CASTVSGGDTQYF. CDR3 DNA: TGTGCCAGCACCGTGTCGGGAGGAGATACGCAGTATTTT.

J is TRBJ2-3 and V is TRBV30, with 9 bases lining up with TRBD2. Per germline, CDR1 GTSNPN and CDR2 SVGIG (reference sequence). This CDR3 is built from 13 residues. With 4 bases clipped from V and 5 bases from J, the junction kept 4 bases outside the gene matches. Here the CDR3 DNA reads TGTGCCTGGACTAGCGGGGTTGTAGATACGCAGTATTTT. Translation gives CAWTSGVVDTQYF. The variable domain in full, with the rest retrieved from reference TRBV30 and TRBJ2-3, is SQTIHQWPATLVQPVGSPLSLECTVEGTSNPNLYWYRQAAGRGLQLLFYSVGIGQISSEVPQNLSASRPQDRQFILSSKKLLLSDSGFYLCAWTSGVVDTQYFGPGTRLTVL.

This clonotype was picked up many times. The chain is built from TRBV3-1 and TRBJ1-2; D not resolved. In germline, CDR1 is LGHDT, CDR2 YNNKEL (reference sequence). Trimming took 2 bases from V and 7 from J, leaving 11 bases between them. The CDR3 loop spans 13 amino acids. In nucleotides, the CDR3 is TGTGCCAGCAGCCAATATACTGTAGGTGGCTACACCTTC. Protein sequence: CASSQYTVGGYTF. Filled out from reference TRBV3-1 and TRBJ1-2, the complete variable domain reads DTAVSQTPKYLVTQMGNDKSIKCEQNLGHDTMYWYKQDSKKFLKIMFSYNNKELIINETVPNRFSPKSPDKAHLNLHINSLELGDSAVYFCASSQYTVGGYTFGSGTRLTVV.

The J gene is TRBJ1-1, the V gene TRBV7-9; D gene unclear. CDR1 and CDR2 from the germline V gene are SEHNR and FQNEAQ (reference sequence). The CDR3 covers 13 residues. Trimming left V 5 bases short and J 0 bases short, with 7 bases between. The CDR3 here is CASSEDMNTEAFF. The CDR3 DNA follows: TGTGCCAGCAGCGAAGACATGAACACTGAAGCTTTCTTT.

This clonotype was recorded a few times. V is TRBV27 and J is TRBJ2-1; TRBD2 aligns across 12 bases. Looked up from germline, CDR1 is MNHEY and CDR2 is SMNVEV (reference sequence). The CDR3 runs 14 residues. V shed 5 bases and J 15 bases; nucleotides not matched to a gene: 11. CDR3 nucleotides: TGTGCCAGCAGTCCGACCCCTAGCGGGGGGGCACGGTTCTTC. It codes for CASSPTPSGGARFF.

The chain recombines TRBV11-2 with TRBJ2-7; possible D gene TRBD2, 5 bases. The V end was cut by 5 bases, the J end by 3 bases, with 14 bases between. Germline V gene lookup returns CDR1 SGHAT and CDR2 FQNNGV. This CDR3 has 14 amino acids. Here the CDR3 DNA reads TGTGCCAGCAGCCGGGATTTTCTTCTCTACGAGCAGTACTTC. Its protein is CASSRDFLLYEQYF.

The rearrangement joins TRBV5-1 to TRBJ2-7; D may be TRBD2 (6 bases). The CDR3 consists of 14 residues. Trimming cost V 4 bases and J 6 bases, with 17 bases left between them. From germline, CDR1 is SGHRS and CDR2 YFSETQ. CDR3 in amino acids: CASSEAERESEQYF. The CDR3, as DNA: TGCGCCAGCAGCGAAGCGGAACGGGAGTCCGAGCAGTACTTC.

The rearrangement links TRBV29-1 to TRBJ2-1; D is ambiguous. The CDR3 is made up of 11 amino acids. Looked up from germline, CDR1 is SQVTM and CDR2 is ANQGSEA. The V and J ends lost 0 bases and 7 bases respectively, with 4 bases between them. Written as DNA, the CDR3 is TGCAGCGTTGAAGACGGGAATGAGCAGTTCTTC. It specifies CSVEDGNEQFF.

This clonotype was observed a few times. V gene TRBV7-9 combines with J gene TRBJ2-2; D is uncertain. V gave up 3 bases and J gave up 0 bases, with 5 bases separating them. The CDR3 contains 14 residues. Germline lookup yields CDR1 SEHNR and CDR2 FQNEAQ (reference sequence). The CDR3 coding sequence is TGTGCCAGCAGCTTCGGCGCGAACACCGGGGAGCTGTTTTTT. Translated, it gives CASSFGANTGELFF. Full variable domain (remainder filled in from reference TRBV7-9 and TRBJ2-2): DTGVSQNPRHKITKRGQNVTFRCDPISEHNRLYWYRQTLGQGPEFLTYFQNEAQLEKSRLLSDRFSAERPKGSFSTLEIQRTEQGDSAMYLCASSFGANTGELFFGEGSRLTVL.

This rearrangement joins TRBV2 to TRBJ1-5; no reliable D call. From germline, CDR1 is SNHLY and CDR2 FYNNEI. The CDR3 loop spans 12 amino acids. With 6 bases removed from V and 5 bases from J, the gap between germline ends came to 8 bases. DNA of the CDR3: TGTGCCAGCAGGGAGGAGTATCAGCCCCAGCATTTT. It specifies CASREEYQPQHF.

At least ten counts were recorded for this clonotype. The V gene is TRBV18, the J gene TRBJ2-1; no reliable D call. CDR1 KGHSH and CDR2 LQKENI come from the germline V gene. The CDR3 contains 12 residues. V was shortened by 5 bases and J by 7 bases, with 9 bases between the two germline ends. The CDR3 here is CASSLSENEQFF. For the CDR3, the DNA is TGTGCCAGCTCATTATCGGAGAATGAGCAGTTCTTC.